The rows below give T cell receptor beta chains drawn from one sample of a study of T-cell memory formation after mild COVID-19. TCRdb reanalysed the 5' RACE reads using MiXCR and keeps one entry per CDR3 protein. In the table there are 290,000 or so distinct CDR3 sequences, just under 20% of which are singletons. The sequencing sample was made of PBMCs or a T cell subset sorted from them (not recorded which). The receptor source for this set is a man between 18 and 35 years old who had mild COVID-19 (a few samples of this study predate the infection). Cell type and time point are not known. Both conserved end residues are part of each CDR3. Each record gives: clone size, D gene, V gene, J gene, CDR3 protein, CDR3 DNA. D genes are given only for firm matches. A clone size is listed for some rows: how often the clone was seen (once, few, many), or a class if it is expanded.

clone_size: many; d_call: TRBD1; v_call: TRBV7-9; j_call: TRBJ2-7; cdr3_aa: CASSRDRASTYEQYF; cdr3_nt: TGTGCCAGCAGCCGTGACAGGGCATCAACCTACGAGCAGTACTTC
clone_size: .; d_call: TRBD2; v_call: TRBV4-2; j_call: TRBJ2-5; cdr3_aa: CASSQEDSGGARTQYF; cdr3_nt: TGTGCCAGCAGCCAGGAGGATAGCGGGGGGGCCCGGACCCAGTACTTC
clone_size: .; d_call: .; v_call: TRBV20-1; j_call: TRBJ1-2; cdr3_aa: CSARGGGDGYTF; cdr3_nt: TGCAGTGCTAGGGGCGGCGGGGATGGCTACACCTTC
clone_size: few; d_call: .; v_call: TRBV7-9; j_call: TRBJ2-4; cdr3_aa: CASSSQGAKNIQYF; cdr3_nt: TGTGCCAGCAGTTCTCAGGGAGCCAAAAACATTCAGTACTTC
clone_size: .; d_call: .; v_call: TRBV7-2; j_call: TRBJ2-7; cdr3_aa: CASATTPSSYEQYF; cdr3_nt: TGTGCCAGCGCGACAACCCCAAGCTCCTACGAGCAGTACTTC
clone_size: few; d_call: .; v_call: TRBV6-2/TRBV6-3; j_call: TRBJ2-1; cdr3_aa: CASSYEGHGAYNEQFF; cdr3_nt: TGTGCCAGCAGTTATGAGGGGCATGGGGCCTACAATGAGCAGTTCTTC
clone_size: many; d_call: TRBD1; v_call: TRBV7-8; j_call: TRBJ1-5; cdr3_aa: CASSPRDRSGYSNQPQHF; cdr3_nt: TGTGCCAGCAGCCCCAGGGACAGGAGTGGATATAGCAATCAGCCCCAGCATTTT
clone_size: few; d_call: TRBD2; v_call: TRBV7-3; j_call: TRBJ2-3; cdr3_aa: CASSLSPGLADTQYF; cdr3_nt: TGTGCCAGCAGCTTAAGCCCGGGACTAGCAGATACGCAGTATTTT
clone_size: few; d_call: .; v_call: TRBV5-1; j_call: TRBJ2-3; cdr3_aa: CASSIRAASTDTQYF; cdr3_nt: TGCGCCAGCAGCATCCGGGCCGCTAGCACAGATACGCAGTATTTT
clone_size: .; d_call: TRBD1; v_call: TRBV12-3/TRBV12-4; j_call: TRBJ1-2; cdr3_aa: CASSSGTGGAGTF; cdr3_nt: TGTGCCAGCAGTTCCGGGACAGGGGGCGCGGGGACCTTC
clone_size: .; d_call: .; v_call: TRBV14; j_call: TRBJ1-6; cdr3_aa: CASSDRMGNSPLHF; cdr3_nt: TGTGCCAGCAGCGACAGGATGGGTAATTCACCCCTCCACTTT
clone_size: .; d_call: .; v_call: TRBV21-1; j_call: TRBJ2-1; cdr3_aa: CASSKRWAFGSYNEQFF; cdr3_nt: .
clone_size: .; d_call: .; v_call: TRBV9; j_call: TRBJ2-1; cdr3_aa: CASSPNINNEQFF; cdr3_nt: TGTGCCAGCAGCCCAAATATCAACAATGAGCAGTTCTTC
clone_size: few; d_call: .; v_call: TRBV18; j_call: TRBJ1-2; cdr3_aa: CASSPNTLDGYTF; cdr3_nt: TGTGCCAGCTCTCCGAATACCCTCGATGGCTACACCTTC
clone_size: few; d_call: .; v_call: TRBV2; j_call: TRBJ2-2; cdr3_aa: CASSEEGPGELFF; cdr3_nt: TGTGCCAGCAGTGAAGAAGGCCCCGGGGAGCTGTTTTTT
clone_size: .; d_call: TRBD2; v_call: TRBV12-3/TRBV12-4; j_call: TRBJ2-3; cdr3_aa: CASTKGLAGGIADTQYF; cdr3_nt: TGTGCCAGCACCAAGGGACTAGCGGGGGGGATTGCAGATACGCAGTATTTT
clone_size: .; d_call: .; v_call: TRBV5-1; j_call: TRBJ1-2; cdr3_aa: CASSLSPAGNYGYTF; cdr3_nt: TGCGCCAGCAGCTTGTCACCGGCAGGGAACTATGGCTACACCTTC
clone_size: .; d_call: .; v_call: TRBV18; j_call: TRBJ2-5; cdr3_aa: CASSPLGGKTQYF; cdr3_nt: TGTGCCAGCTCACCACTGGGCGGTAAGACCCAGTACTTC
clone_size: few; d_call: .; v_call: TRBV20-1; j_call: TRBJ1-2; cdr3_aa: CSAGGTPYANGYTF; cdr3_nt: TGCAGTGCTGGAGGGACGCCTTACGCGAATGGCTACACCTTC
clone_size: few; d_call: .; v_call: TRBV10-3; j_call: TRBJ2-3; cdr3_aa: CAISEQGRTDTQYF; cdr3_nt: TGTGCCATCAGTGAACAGGGAAGGACAGATACGCAGTATTTT
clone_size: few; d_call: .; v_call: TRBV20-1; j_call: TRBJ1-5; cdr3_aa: CSAPTGGHQPQHF; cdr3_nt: TGCAGTGCTCCAACAGGCGGCCATCAGCCCCAGCATTTT
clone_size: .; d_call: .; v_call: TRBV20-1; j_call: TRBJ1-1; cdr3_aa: CSARDVQGGPEAFF; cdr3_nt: TGCAGTGCTAGAGACGTCCAAGGTGGTCCTGAAGCTTTCTTT
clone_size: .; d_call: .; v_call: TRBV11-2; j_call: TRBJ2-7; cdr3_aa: CASSSEDQLQRYF; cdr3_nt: TGTGCCAGCAGCTCCGAGGACCAACTCCAGCGGTACTTC
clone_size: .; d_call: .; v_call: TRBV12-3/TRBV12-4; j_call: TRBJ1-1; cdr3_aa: CASSLVAGRHTEAFF; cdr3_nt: TGTGCCAGCAGTTTAGTGGCAGGGCGGCACACTGAAGCTTTCTTT
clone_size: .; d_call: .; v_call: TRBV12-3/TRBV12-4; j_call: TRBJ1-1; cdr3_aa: CASSGTHTEAFF; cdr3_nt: TGTGCCAGCAGCGGGACCCACACTGAAGCTTTCTTT
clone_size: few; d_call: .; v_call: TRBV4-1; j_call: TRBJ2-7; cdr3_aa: CASSQEGGYEQYF; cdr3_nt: TGCGCCAGCAGCCAAGAAGGGGGTTACGAGCAGTACTTC
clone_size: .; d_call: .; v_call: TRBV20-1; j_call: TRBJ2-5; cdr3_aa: CSARVYQETQYF; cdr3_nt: TGCAGTGCTAGAGTATACCAAGAGACCCAGTACTTC
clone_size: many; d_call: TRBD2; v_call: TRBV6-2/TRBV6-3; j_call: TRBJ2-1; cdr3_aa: CASSYDGGMNNEQFF; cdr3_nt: TGTGCCAGCAGTTACGACGGGGGGATGAACAATGAGCAGTTCTTC
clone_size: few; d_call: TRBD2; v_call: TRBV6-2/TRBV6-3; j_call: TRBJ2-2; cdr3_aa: CASIVAGSTGELFF; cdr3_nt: TGTGCCAGCATAGTAGCGGGGAGCACCGGGGAGCTGTTTTTT
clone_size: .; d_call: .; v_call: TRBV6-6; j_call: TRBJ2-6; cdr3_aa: CASSYGGSGANVLTF; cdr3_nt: TGTGCCAGCAGTTACGGGGGCTCTGGGGCCAACGTCCTGACTTTC
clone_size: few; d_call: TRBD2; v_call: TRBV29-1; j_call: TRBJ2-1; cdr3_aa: CSVGAGESYNEQFF; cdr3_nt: TGCAGCGTTGGCGCGGGGGAGTCCTACAATGAGCAGTTCTTC
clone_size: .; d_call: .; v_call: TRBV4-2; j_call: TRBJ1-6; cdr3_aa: CASSQEYNGGSPLHF; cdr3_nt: TGTGCCAGCAGCCAAGAGTACAATGGAGGTTCACCCCTCCACTTT
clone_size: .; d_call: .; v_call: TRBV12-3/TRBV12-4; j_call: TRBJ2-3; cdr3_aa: CASSLVIGEITDTQYF; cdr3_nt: TGTGCCAGCAGTTTAGTCATCGGGGAGATCACAGATACGCAGTATTTT
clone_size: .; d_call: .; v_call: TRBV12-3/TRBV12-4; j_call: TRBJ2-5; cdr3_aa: CASAHKGEGDQETQYF; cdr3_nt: TGTGCCAGCGCCCACAAGGGGGAGGGGGACCAAGAGACCCAGTACTTC
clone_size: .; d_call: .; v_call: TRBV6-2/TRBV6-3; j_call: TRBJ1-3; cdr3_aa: CASSYPSGNTIYF; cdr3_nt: TGTGCCAGCAGTTATCCGAGTGGAAACACCATATATTTT
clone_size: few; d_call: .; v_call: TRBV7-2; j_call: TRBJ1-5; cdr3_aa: CASSLALNSNQPQHF; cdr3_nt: TGTGCCAGCAGCTTAGCTCTGAATAGCAATCAGCCCCAGCATTTT
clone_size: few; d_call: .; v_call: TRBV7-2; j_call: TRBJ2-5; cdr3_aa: CASGDLPQETQYF; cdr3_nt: TGTGCCAGCGGAGACCTGCCCCAAGAGACCCAGTACTTC
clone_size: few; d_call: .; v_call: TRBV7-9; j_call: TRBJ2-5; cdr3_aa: CASSLRGEGTQYF; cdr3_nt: TGTGCCAGCAGCTTACGGGGCGAGGGGACCCAGTACTTC
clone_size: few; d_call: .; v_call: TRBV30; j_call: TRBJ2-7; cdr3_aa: CAWNRRGGGEYEQYF; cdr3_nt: TGTGCCTGGAACCGTCGAGGAGGTGGGGAATACGAGCAGTACTTC
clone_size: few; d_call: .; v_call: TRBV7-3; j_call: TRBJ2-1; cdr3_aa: CASSLTPGYDNEQFF; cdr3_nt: TGTGCCAGCAGCTTAACGCCAGGGTACGACAATGAGCAGTTCTTC
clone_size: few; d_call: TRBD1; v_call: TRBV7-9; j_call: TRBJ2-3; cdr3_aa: CASSGLRDRVYF; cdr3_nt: TGTGCCAGCAGCGGGCTCAGGGACAGGGTGTATTTT
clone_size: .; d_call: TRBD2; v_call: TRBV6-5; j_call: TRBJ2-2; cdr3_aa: CASSSKLAGGTGELFF; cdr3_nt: TGTGCCAGCAGTTCCAAACTAGCGGGGGGCACCGGGGAGCTGTTTTTT
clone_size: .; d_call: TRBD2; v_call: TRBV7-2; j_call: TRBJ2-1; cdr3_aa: CASSGLAGYHNEQFF; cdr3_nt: TGTGCCAGCAGCGGACTAGCGGGGTACCATAATGAGCAGTTCTTC